This T cell receptor beta chain was captured by sequencing in a study of T cells expressing NK-cell markers. Overall study: The study sequenced eight donors, seven HCMV-seropositive and one seronegative.

From its re-call of the 5' RACE reads, TCRdb lists each CDR3 protein once, without DNA. The repertoire table contains some 300,000 distinct CDR3 sequences. Germline loops: CDR1 DFQATT, CDR2 SNEGSKA (reference sequence). The CDR3 is 14 residues long. This chain joins TRBV20-1 and TRBJ2-7; checking the TCRdb D call of TRBD2 is not possible without DNA. The sequence came from a man aged 18 to 35 in good health. The sample taken for sequencing was blood T cells: a sorted CD56 or NKG2C T cell subset, CD4+ or CD8+ T cells, or bulk PBMC T cells (not recorded which). The CDR3: CSARDSGRIDEQYF.